Shown below are 14 T cell receptor beta chains from a single sample sequenced in a study of neurological immune-mediated disorders. TCRdb passed the 5' RACE reads through MiXCR, listing each CDR3 protein once. This sample has 20,000 or so distinct CDR3 sequences, with around an eighth found just once. Sequencing was carried out using PBMCs. These receptor sequences come from a woman aged 40 to 50 with HTLV-1-associated myelopathy (HAM/TSP).

This clonotype was counted many times. V is TRBV6-5 and J is TRBJ2-2, with a weak D call TRBD2 (7 bases). Germline V gene sequence: CDR1 MNHEY, CDR2 SVGAGI. V was pared by 9 bases and J by 3 bases, with 17 bases between. This CDR3 contains 15 residues. CDR3 sequence: CASFRRGPYTGELFF. The CDR3 DNA reads TGTGCCAGTTTTCGGCGGGGGCCTTACACCGGGGAGCTGTTTTTT.

This clonotype has ten or more counts. V is TRBV12-3 or TRBV12-4 and J is TRBJ2-3; D might be TRBD2 (5 bases). The CDR3 runs to 16 residues. V lost 6 bases and J 2 bases, leaving 18 bases between the germline ends. In DNA form, the CDR3 reads TGTGCCAGCAGCCACCCCAAGCGGCGGAACACAGATACGCAGTATTTT. It is translated as CASSHPKRRNTDTQYF.

This clonotype was detected many times. The chain uses TRBV12-3 or TRBV12-4 and TRBJ2-1; 7 nucleotides align to TRBD2. V trimming: 2 bases; J trimming: 7 bases; junction bases outside the gene matches: 5. The CDR3 loop spans 14 amino acids. The CDR3 DNA follows: TGTGCCAGCAGTTTAACCGGGGGGAGGAATGAGCAGTTCTTC. Its translation is CASSLTGGRNEQFF.

This clonotype was detected ten times or more. V is TRBV28 and J is TRBJ1-2; D call uncertain. Germline CDR1 and CDR2: MDHEN and SYDVKM. CDR3 size: 11 residues. The V end lost 6 bases, the J end lost 8 bases, and 10 bases lay between the germline ends. CDR3 protein: CASRGQFGYTF. Here the CDR3 DNA reads TGTGCCAGCAGGGGTCAATTCGGCTACACCTTC.

The chain is built from TRBV7-9 and TRBJ2-1, with a possible D match to TRBD2 (5 bases). This CDR3 has 14 residues. Between the trimmed V and J ends, which lost 4 bases and 8 bases, there was a span of 15 bases. CDR1 SEHNR and CDR2 FQNEAQ come from the germline V gene (reference sequence). DNA of the CDR3: TGTGCCAGCAGCTCCCCGGGCAGCGGCCATGAGCAGTTCTTC. Residues: CASSSPGSGHEQFF. The variable domain in full, with the rest retrieved from reference TRBV7-9 and TRBJ2-1, is DTGVSQNPRHKITKRGQNVTFRCDPISEHNRLYWYRQTLGQGPEFLTYFQNEAQLEKSRLLSDRFSAERPKGSFSTLEIQRTEQGDSAMYLCASSSPGSGHEQFFGPGTRLTVL.

At least ten counts were recorded for this clonotype. The chain employs TRBV29-1 and TRBJ2-4, with D tentatively TRBD1 or TRBD2 (5 bases each). CDR1 is SQVTM, CDR2 ANQGSEA, per germline. This CDR3 has 12 amino acids. V was shortened by 7 bases and J by 7 bases, with 14 bases between the two germline ends. The CDR3 region has the DNA TGCAGCGGATGGGGGTTTTATAACATTCAGTACTTC. Its protein is CSGWGFYNIQYF.

This clonotype has at least ten counts. This chain joins TRBV20-1 and TRBJ2-1, with 9 bases lining up with TRBD1. The J segment lost 5 bases and the V segment lost 5 bases, leaving 7 bases of the junction unmatched. Germline V gives CDR1 DFQATT, CDR2 SNEGSKA (reference sequence). The CDR3 runs 14 residues. For the CDR3, the DNA is TGCAGTGCTCACGACAGGGGGTCCCACAATGAGCAGTTCTTC. It codes for CSAHDRGSHNEQFF.

Many counts were recorded for this clonotype. One end of the junction does not line up with germline, which may come from a read error. The rearrangement links TRBV7-7 to TRBJ2-2; either TRBD1 or TRBD2 may fit D (5 bases each). The CDR3 is made up of 17 amino acids. CDR1 SSHAT and CDR2 FNYEAQ come from the germline V gene (reference sequence). The CDR3 nucleotides read TGTGCTAGCAGCCCCCAGTGGGGGAGAGTATGGACCGGGGAGCTGTTTTTT. This translates into CASSPQWGRVWTGELFF.

This clonotype appeared many times. This chain uses TRBV7-9 with TRBJ2-5; the D gene could be TRBD1 or TRBD2 (6 bases each). This CDR3 contains 19 residues. Germline lookup yields CDR1 SEHNR and CDR2 FQNEAQ (reference sequence). Trimming stripped 1 base from V and 1 base from J, with 22 bases between. The CDR3 region is CASSLVRFRGPGVQETQYF. Written as DNA, the CDR3 is TGTGCCAGCAGCTTAGTCCGGTTCCGGGGGCCTGGGGTCCAAGAGACCCAGTACTTC. Full variable domain (rest looked up from reference TRBV7-9 and TRBJ2-5): DTGVSQNPRHKITKRGQNVTFRCDPISEHNRLYWYRQTLGQGPEFLTYFQNEAQLEKSRLLSDRFSAERPKGSFSTLEIQRTEQGDSAMYLCASSLVRFRGPGVQETQYFGPGTRLLVL.

This clonotype was detected many times. The chain uses TRBV5-5 and TRBJ1-1, with D possibly matching TRBD1 (6 bases). Germline CDR1 and CDR2: SGHKS and YYEKEE (reference sequence). This CDR3 has 16 residues. Deletions cut 4 bases from V and 1 base from J, with 17 bases between. The CDR3 sequence is CASSVIQGWGNTEAFF. The CDR3 DNA follows: TGTGCCAGCAGCGTCATACAGGGCTGGGGGAACACTGAAGCTTTCTTT.

This clonotype was detected ten times or more. This sequence joins TRBV6-1 and TRBJ1-2, with D tentatively TRBD1 (5 bases). The CDR3 spans 15 residues. Germline values: CDR1 MNHNS, CDR2 SASEGT. Deletions cut 1 base from V and 4 bases from J, with 13 bases between. The CDR3 sequence: CASSEGVGVSYGYTF. The CDR3, as DNA: TGTGCCAGCAGTGAAGGCGTAGGGGTGAGCTATGGCTACACCTTC.

The sample holds many counts of this clonotype. The chain recombines TRBV27 with TRBJ2-7; 9 bases are a match to TRBD1. This CDR3 has 15 residues. V lost 2 bases to trimming and J lost 0 bases; unmatched junction nucleotides: 2. The germline gives CDR1 MNHEY, CDR2 SMNVEV (reference sequence). The CDR3 DNA is TGTGCCAGCAGTTTAGAGACAGGGGGCTCCTACGAGCAGTACTTC. Its translation is CASSLETGGSYEQYF.

The table lists this clonotype with many counts. The gene calls are TRBV5-1 and TRBJ2-3; no firm D call. The germline CDR1 and CDR2 sequences are SGHRS and YFSETQ. The ends were cut back, 0 bases at V and 2 bases at J, with 7 bases in the middle. This CDR3 has 14 amino acids. The CDR3 sequence is CASSLAVNTDTQYF. The CDR3 region has the DNA TGCGCCAGCAGCTTGGCCGTCAACACAGATACGCAGTATTTT. The whole variable domain, remainder taken from reference TRBV5-1 and TRBJ2-3, is KAGVTQTPRYLIKTRGQQVTLSCSPISGHRSVSWYQQTPGQGLQFLFEYFSETQRNKGNFPGRFSGRQFSNSRSEMNVSTLELGDSALYLCASSLAVNTDTQYFGPGTRLTVL.

DNA for the CDR3: TGTGCCAGCAGTGAAGCCCCGACTAGCGGGGGGAAAGAGACCCAGTACTTC. It encodes CASSEAPTSGGKETQYF. This chain connects TRBV6-1 to TRBJ2-5; 13 bases are shared with TRBD2. V lost 0 bases to trimming and J lost 3 bases; unmatched junction nucleotides: 4. The germline V gene has CDR1 MNHNS and CDR2 SASEGT. The CDR3 contains 17 residues.